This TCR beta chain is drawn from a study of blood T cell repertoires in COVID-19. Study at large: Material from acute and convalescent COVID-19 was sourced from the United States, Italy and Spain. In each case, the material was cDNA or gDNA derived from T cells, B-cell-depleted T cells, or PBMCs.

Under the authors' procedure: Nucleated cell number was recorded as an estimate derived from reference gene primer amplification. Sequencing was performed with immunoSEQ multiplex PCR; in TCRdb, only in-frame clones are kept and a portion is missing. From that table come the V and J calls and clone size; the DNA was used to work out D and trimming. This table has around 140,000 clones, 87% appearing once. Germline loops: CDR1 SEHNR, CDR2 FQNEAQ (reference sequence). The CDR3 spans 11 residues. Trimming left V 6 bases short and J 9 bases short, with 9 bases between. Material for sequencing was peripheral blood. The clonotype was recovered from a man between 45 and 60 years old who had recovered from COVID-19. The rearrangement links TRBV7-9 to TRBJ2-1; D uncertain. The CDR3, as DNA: TGTGCCAGCAGTCTAATGAGTGAGCAGTTCTTC. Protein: CASSLMSEQFF. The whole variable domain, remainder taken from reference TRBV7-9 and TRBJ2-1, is DTGVSQNPRHKITKRGQNVTFRCDPISEHNRLYWYRQTLGQGPEFLTYFQNEAQLEKSRLLSDRFSAERPKGSFSTLEIQRTEQGDSAMYLCASSLMSEQFFGPGTRLTVL.